This T cell receptor beta chain stems from a study of CD8 T cells in Susac syndrome. This clonotype was recorded once. The authors reverse transcribed roughly 0.5 to 1 ug RNA with random hexamers. Each CDR3 protein is one row after TCRdb ran MiXCR on the immunoSEQ multiplex PCR reads. The repertoire holds more than 200,000 distinct CDR3 sequences, with 90% to 95% as singletons. TEMRA cells were FACS-enriched, unlike CD8+ and CD4+ T cells, which were negatively isolated. This sequence was found in a human donor with multiple sclerosis. The sample was CD8+ T cells from PBMCs.

CDR3 region: CASSLGGYYGYTF. The CDR3 nucleotides are TGTGCCAGCAGCCTTGGTGGGTACTATGGCTACACCTTC. The chain uses TRBV14 and TRBJ1-2; no reliable D call. Germline V gives CDR1 SGHDN, CDR2 FVKESK. The V gene lost 4 bases and the J gene lost 3 bases, with 9 bases spanning the gap. This CDR3 comprises 13 residues.